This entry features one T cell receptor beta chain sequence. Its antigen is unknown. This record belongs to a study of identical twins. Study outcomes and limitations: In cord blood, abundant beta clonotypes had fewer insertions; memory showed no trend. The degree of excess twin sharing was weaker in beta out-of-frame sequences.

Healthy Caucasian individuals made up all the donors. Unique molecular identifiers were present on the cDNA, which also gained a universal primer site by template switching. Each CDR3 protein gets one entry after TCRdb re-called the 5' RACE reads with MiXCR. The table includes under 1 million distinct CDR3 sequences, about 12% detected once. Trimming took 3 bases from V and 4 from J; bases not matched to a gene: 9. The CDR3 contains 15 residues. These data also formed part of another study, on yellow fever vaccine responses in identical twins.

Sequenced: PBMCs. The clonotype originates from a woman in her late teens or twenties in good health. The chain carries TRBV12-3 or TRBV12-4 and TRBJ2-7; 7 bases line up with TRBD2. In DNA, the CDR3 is TGTGCCAGCAGTTTGGTGGCTAGCGGCCAATACGAGCAGTACTTC. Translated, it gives CASSLVASGQYEQYF.